A single sample gave rise to the 23 T cell receptor beta chains below, sequenced in a study of T-cell memory formation after mild COVID-19. TCRdb re-analysed the 5' RACE reads in MiXCR, keeping a single row per CDR3 protein. The table includes some 450,000 distinct CDR3 sequences, approximately 20% detected once. Input material: PBMCs or a T cell subset sorted from them (not recorded which). The receptors shown here come from an adult woman who had mild COVID-19 (a few samples of this study predate the infection). Cell type and time point are not known.

This clonotype was seen more than once but under ten times. V gene TRBV10-3 combines with J gene TRBJ1-1; D uncertain. Germline V gene data show CDR1 as ENHRY and CDR2 as SYGVKD. The CDR3 runs to 13 residues. Trimming stripped 5 bases from V and 0 bases from J, with 7 bases between. The CDR3, as DNA: TGTGCCATCAGTCGTGACATGAACACTGAAGCTTTCTTT. Encoded protein: CAISRDMNTEAFF.

This chain links TRBV20-1 with TRBJ1-2, with TRBD1 matching over 7 bases. The CDR3 consists of 15 residues. Germline V gene sequence: CDR1 DFQATT, CDR2 SNEGSKA (reference sequence). The V gene end was trimmed by 0 bases and the J gene end by 4 bases; junction bases not matched to a gene: 8. The CDR3 DNA sequence: TGCAGTGCTAGAGATCAGGGGGTGGGCTCCTATGGCTACACCTTC. It yields the protein CSARDQGVGSYGYTF.

This clonotype showed up many times. The chain joins TRBV5-1 to TRBJ2-2, with 7 bases lining up with TRBD1. Trimming cost V 1 base and J 1 base; bases outside gene matches: 7. The V gene's germline CDR1 is SGHRS and CDR2 YFSETQ. This CDR3 comprises 17 residues. The CDR3 nucleotides are TGCGCCAGCAGCTTGAGGCTCAGGACAGGGAACACCGGGGAGCTGTTTTTT. Protein sequence: CASSLRLRTGNTGELFF. Based on the CDR3 plus reference TRBV5-1 and TRBJ2-2, the full variable domain is KAGVTQTPRYLIKTRGQQVTLSCSPISGHRSVSWYQQTPGQGLQFLFEYFSETQRNKGNFPGRFSGRQFSNSRSEMNVSTLELGDSALYLCASSLRLRTGNTGELFFGEGSRLTVL.

Only a few counts were recorded for this clonotype. This chain's CDR3 is CASSYSGSSSYEQYF. The CDR3, as DNA: TGTGCCAGCAGTTATAGCGGGAGTAGCTCCTACGAGCAGTACTTC. The gene calls are TRBV12-3 or TRBV12-4 and TRBJ2-7; TRBD2 matches 9 bases. V was pared by 4 bases and J by 0 bases, with 4 bases of the junction left unmatched. This CDR3 has 15 residues.

J is TRBJ2-2 and V is TRBV7-6, with D perhaps TRBD2 (5 bases). The length of the CDR3 is 16 residues. Trimming removed 3 bases at V and 0 bases at J, with 11 bases between. Germline V lookup: CDR1 SGHVS, CDR2 FNYEAQ. The CDR3 is CASSFDYFANTGELFF. As DNA, the CDR3 is TGTGCCAGCAGCTTTGACTATTTTGCGAACACCGGGGAGCTGTTTTTT.

This clonotype was recorded a few times. The rearrangement joins TRBV20-1 to TRBJ2-1; 8 bases are shared with TRBD2. Germline V gene data show CDR1 as DFQATT and CDR2 as SNEGSKA (reference sequence). The CDR3 runs to 13 residues. J was trimmed by 4 bases and V by 1 base; bases with no gene match: 0. The CDR3 sequence: CSARVAGYNEQFF. CDR3 bases: TGCAGTGCTAGAGTAGCGGGGTACAATGAGCAGTTCTTC.

To note about this clonotype: At one boundary the junction diverges from the germline segment, which might be a read error. The chain carries TRBV15 and TRBJ2-5; 7 nucleotides align to TRBD2. Per the germline V gene, CDR1 is LNHNV and CDR2 is YYDKDF (reference sequence). The CDR3 is made up of 12 amino acids. CDR3 sequence reads: CATSNRDYHLHF. DNA for the CDR3: TGTGCCACCAGCAACCGGGACTACCATTTGCACTTC.

This chain uses TRBV20-1 with TRBJ2-5, with 12 bases fitting TRBD2. Per the germline V gene, CDR1 is DFQATT and CDR2 is SNEGSKA (reference sequence). The length of the CDR3 is 15 residues. The junction had 5 bases not matched to a gene; V was cut back by 1 base and J by 5 bases. CDR3 sequence reads: CSARASGRAVETQYF. In DNA form, the CDR3 reads TGCAGTGCTAGAGCTAGCGGGAGGGCAGTGGAGACCCAGTACTTC.

The V gene is TRBV20-1, the J gene TRBJ2-1; D ambiguous. Germline V gene lookup returns CDR1 DFQATT and CDR2 SNEGSKA (reference sequence). The V end was cut by 4 bases, the J end by 0 bases, with 13 bases between. This CDR3 is built from 15 residues. The CDR3 sequence is CSAIGPGYSYNEQFF. DNA for the CDR3: TGCAGTGCTATCGGTCCTGGGTACTCCTACAATGAGCAGTTCTTC.

The chain uses TRBV20-1 and TRBJ1-1; a possible D gene is TRBD1 (5 bases). CDR1 is DFQATT and CDR2 is SNEGSKA in the germline V gene (reference sequence). Trimming took 6 bases from V and 7 from J, leaving 18 bases between them. The CDR3 loop spans 13 amino acids. The CDR3 DNA reads TGCAGTGCGACTATCACAGGAACCCTTGAAGCTTTCTTT. Translating gives CSATITGTLEAFF.

The rearrangement links TRBV29-1 to TRBJ2-7, with a possible D match to TRBD1 (6 bases). In germline, CDR1 is SQVTM, CDR2 ANQGSEA. The CDR3 extends over 16 amino acids. Trimming pared 0 bases from V and 0 bases from J, leaving 15 bases between. DNA of the CDR3: TGCAGCGTTGAAGATATGGCACAGGGTAGCTCCTACGAGCAGTACTTC. Translation: CSVEDMAQGSSYEQYF.

The V and J genes are TRBV19 and TRBJ1-5; unclear D gene. The CDR3 has 15 residues. With 5 bases removed from V and 8 bases from J, the gap between germline ends came to 19 bases. Germline assignment: CDR1 LNHDA and CDR2 SQIVND (reference sequence). In DNA, the CDR3 is TGTGCCAGTAGTCCGTCCTCGGGCGGATCAAAGCCCCAGCATTTT. Protein sequence: CASSPSSGGSKPQHF.

The table lists this clonotype with a few counts. The rearrangement joins TRBV6-5 to TRBJ2-1; TRBD2 matches at 7 bases. The length of the CDR3 is 16 residues. Germline V gene sequence: CDR1 MNHEY, CDR2 SVGAGI. J gave up 3 bases and V 2 bases, and 7 bases lay outside the gene matches. The CDR3 is CASSYRGSGRYNEQFF. Here the CDR3 DNA reads TGTGCCAGCAGTTACAGGGGTAGCGGGCGCTACAATGAGCAGTTCTTC.

This clonotype was seen only a few times. The chain's CDR3 is CASSLSSGQGQPQHF. CDR3 coding DNA: TGTGCCAGCAGTTTAAGTAGTGGGCAGGGTCAGCCCCAGCATTTT. J is TRBJ1-5 and V is TRBV12-3 or TRBV12-4, with D possibly being TRBD1 (5 bases). CDR3 size: 15 residues. With 2 bases removed from V and 6 bases from J, the gap between germline ends came to 14 bases.

The sample holds a few counts of this clonotype. This chain links TRBV6-2 or TRBV6-3 with TRBJ2-7, with D maybe TRBD2 (6 bases). The CDR3 totals 14 residues. V dropped 4 bases and J dropped 7 bases, with 17 bases sitting between them. The germline gives CDR1 MNHEY, CDR2 SVGEGT. This chain's CDR3 is CASSFLLTRREQYF. In DNA, the CDR3 is TGTGCCAGCAGTTTCCTTCTGACTAGGCGGGAGCAGTACTTC.

In its sample, this clonotype was seen a few times. The rearrangement uses TRBV24-1 and TRBJ1-5, with D hard to call. This CDR3 has 14 residues. Looked up from germline, CDR1 is KGHDR and CDR2 is SFDVKD. V lost 6 bases and J lost 4, with 12 bases in between. The CDR3 reads CATSLRQANQPQHF. CDR3 nucleotides: TGTGCCACCAGTCTTCGGCAGGCGAATCAGCCCCAGCATTTT.

CDR3 sequence (DNA): TGTGCCACCAGTCTTTCCAGGGGCTACAATGAGCAGTTCTTC. It specifies CATSLSRGYNEQFF. The chain has TRBV24-1 and TRBJ2-1; a possible D gene is TRBD1 (6 bases). V was cut by 6 bases and J by 3 bases, with 11 bases left in between. The CDR3 has 14 residues. Germline CDR1 is KGHDR and CDR2 is SFDVKD.

Ten or more counts support this clonotype. The chain uses TRBV7-2 and TRBJ1-2; tentatively, D is TRBD1 (5 bases). V was clipped by 5 bases and J by 6 bases, with 19 bases between them. Germline CDR1 is SGHTA and CDR2 is FQGNSA. CDR3 length equals 15 residues. The CDR3 nucleotides are TGTGCCAGCAGCCGACGGACCGCCCGGGGCAATGGCTACACCTTC. Translation gives CASSRRTARGNGYTF.

The rearrangement uses TRBV20-1 and TRBJ2-6; 7 bases map to TRBD2. The germline V gene has CDR1 DFQATT and CDR2 SNEGSKA (reference sequence). V was pared by 3 bases and J by 0 bases, with 2 bases of the junction left unmatched. The CDR3 extends over 15 amino acids. This chain's CDR3 is CSARRGNSGANVLTF. The CDR3 DNA is TGCAGTGCTAGGCGGGGGAACTCTGGGGCCAACGTCCTGACTTTC.

This clonotype was observed a handful of times. The V gene is TRBV20-1, the J gene TRBJ1-1; 7 bases match TRBD1. The length of the CDR3 is 13 residues. Trimming removed 2 bases from V and 5 bases from J; junction bases left unmatched: 5. CDR1 is DFQATT, CDR2 SNEGSKA, per germline (reference sequence). This chain's CDR3 is CSARYRGRTEAFF. CDR3 DNA sequence: TGCAGTGCTAGATACAGGGGAAGGACTGAAGCTTTCTTT.

This clonotype was recorded a few times. The chain combines TRBV6-2 or TRBV6-3 with TRBJ2-3; D is possibly TRBD2 (5 bases). The CDR3 totals 15 residues. Germline lookup yields CDR1 MNHEY and CDR2 SVGEGT. Trimming cost V 8 bases and J 0 bases, with 15 bases left between them. The CDR3 DNA sequence: TGTGCCAGCGGGTCCTCTTGGGAGAGCACAGATACGCAGTATTTT. Translating it yields CASGSSWESTDTQYF.

This clonotype has a handful of counts. This chain joins TRBV4-1 and TRBJ2-5; D gene ambiguous. CDR1 is MGHRA and CDR2 is YSYEKL in the germline V gene. V was pared by 0 bases and J by 5 bases, with 13 bases between. The CDR3 length is 15 residues. The CDR3 is CASSQDLRTPETQYF. DNA for the CDR3: TGCGCCAGCAGCCAAGATCTTAGGACCCCGGAGACCCAGTACTTC.

This clonotype showed up just a few times. The rearrangement joins TRBV20-1 to TRBJ2-1, with 11 nucleotides matching TRBD2. The germline V gene encodes CDR1 DFQATT and CDR2 SNEGSKA (reference sequence). J was trimmed by 5 bases and V by 6 bases; bases with no gene match: 6. This CDR3 has 14 residues. The CDR3 spells CSARGLAAHNEQFF. The CDR3, as DNA: TGCAGTGCAAGGGGACTAGCGGCCCACAATGAGCAGTTCTTC.